This T cell receptor (beta chain) comes out of a study of monozygotic twins with inflammatory bowel disease. Notes on this clonotype: Its specificity is not known.

Study-wide findings and caveats: IBD patients showed reduced TCRbeta diversity (inverse Simpson) versus healthy co-twins.

The CDR3 contains 14 residues. Germline loops: CDR1 SGHRS, CDR2 YFSETQ. Whole-blood RNA isolation (total RNA) proceeded without T cell sorting. No DNA is given; TCRdb re-called the 5' RACE reads and lists each CDR3 protein once. The record lists about 210,000 distinct CDR3 sequences, of which the ten most abundant hold 1.5% to 2%. Sample: blood. This TCR was recovered from a human donor with ulcerative colitis or Crohn's disease, or a healthy co-twin of an affected twin (not recorded which). The chain combines TRBV5-1 with TRBJ2-7; the D call from TCRdb, TRBD2, cannot be confirmed without DNA. Here the CDR3 reads CASRETSAAYEQYF.